This entry features one TCR beta chain sequence. The data were obtained in a study of response to subunit inactivated influenza vaccine. TCRdb re-called the RT-PCR reads with MiXCR, one entry per CDR3 protein. The table includes approximately 250,000 distinct CDR3 sequences, 9% to 15% detected once. This TCR was recovered from a man aged 50 or older who received an inactivated influenza vaccine. The starting material was non-naive T cells sorted from PBMCs, obtained 14 to 15 days before vaccination.

The CDR3 loop is CATSNGPSEGKLFF. The CDR3 nucleotides read TGTGCCACCTCCAACGGACCGAGTGAAGGAAAACTGTTTTTT. The chain carries TRBV6-2 or TRBV6-3 and TRBJ1-4; D is ambiguous. The CDR3 is 14 amino acids. Germline V CDR1 and CDR2: MNHEY, SVGEGT. The V end lost 10 bases, the J end lost 10 bases, and 22 bases lay between the germline ends.